The 14 T cell receptor beta chains below were found in one sample sequenced in a study of T cells expressing NK-cell markers. TCRdb re-called the 5' RACE reads and gives one entry per CDR3 protein, without DNA. This repertoire includes just under 150,000 distinct CDR3 sequences. The sequencing input was blood T cells: a sorted CD56 or NKG2C T cell subset, CD4+ or CD8+ T cells, or bulk PBMC T cells (not recorded which). The source of these receptors is a young man in good health.

This rearrangement joins TRBV4-2 to TRBJ2-5; the TCRdb D gene call, TRBD2, has no DNA to confirm it. The CDR3 is 19 residues long. From germline, CDR1 is LGHNA and CDR2 YNFKEQ. Here the CDR3 reads CASSPPQIRLAGDQETQYF.

The gene calls are TRBV13 and TRBJ2-5; TCRdb names TRBD2, which stays unverified in the absence of DNA. Per the germline V gene, CDR1 is PRHDT and CDR2 is FYEKMQ (reference sequence). The length of the CDR3 is 15 residues. The CDR3 is CASSPPLADQETQYF.

The rearrangement uses TRBV6-2 or TRBV6-3 and TRBJ2-7. CDR1 MNHEY and CDR2 SVGEGT come from the germline V gene. This CDR3 region has 14 residues. The CDR3 sequence: CASSYSLQEYEQYF.

J is TRBJ2-5 and V is TRBV10-3; the TCRdb D gene call, TRBD1, has no DNA to confirm it. CDR3 size: 13 residues. Germline CDR1 and CDR2: ENHRY and SYGVKD. CDR3 amino acids: CAITQGRQETQYF.

J is TRBJ2-2 and V is TRBV4-1; TCRdb outputs TRBD1, but without DNA this stays unchecked. The CDR3 length is 14 residues. The germline gives CDR1 MGHRA, CDR2 YSYEKL. The CDR3 spells CASSPQGGAGELFF.

The J gene is TRBJ2-1, the V gene TRBV11-2; the D gene TCRdb calls, TRBD2, cannot be checked with no DNA. In germline, CDR1 is SGHAT, CDR2 FQNNGV. This CDR3 region has 16 residues. CDR3 region: CASSLVTVSGVNEQFF.

The rearrangement uses TRBV12-3 or TRBV12-4 and TRBJ2-1; TCRdb picks TRBD1, but there is no DNA to check that call. This CDR3 has 13 amino acids. CDR3 protein: CASSMGDPNEQFF.

The rearrangement uses TRBV7-9 and TRBJ1-1; the TRBD1 assignment by TCRdb is unverifiable without DNA. CDR1 is SEHNR and CDR2 is FQNEAQ in the germline V gene (reference sequence). The CDR3 consists of 17 residues. The CDR3: CASSFSSKTGEGTEAFF.

This sequence joins TRBV7-6 and TRBJ2-1. The CDR3 totals 14 residues. Germline values: CDR1 SGHVS, CDR2 FNYEAQ. The CDR3 region is CASSLAPRNNEQFF.

The gene calls are TRBV7-8 and TRBJ2-1; TCRdb outputs TRBD2, but without DNA this stays unchecked. The CDR3 totals 13 residues. Germline loops: CDR1 SGHVS, CDR2 FQNEAQ. The CDR3 region is CASNGGSRIEQFF.

The V call is TRBV9, the J call TRBJ2-3; TCRdb proposes TRBD1, but this gene call is untestable without DNA. CDR1 is SGDLS, CDR2 YYNGEE, per germline. The CDR3 covers 14 residues. The CDR3 sequence is CASSVRGGSDTQYF. Filled out from reference TRBV9 and TRBJ2-3, the complete variable domain reads DSGVTQTPKHLITATGQRVTLRCSPRSGDLSVYWYQQSLDQGLQFLIQYYNGEERAKGNILERFSAQQFPDLHSELNLSSLELGDSALYFCASSVRGGSDTQYFGPGTRLTVL.

The chain employs TRBV24-1 and TRBJ2-3; the D call from TCRdb, TRBD2, cannot be confirmed without DNA. The V gene's germline CDR1 is KGHDR and CDR2 SFDVKD. This CDR3 region has 15 residues. This CDR3 reads CATSDPSWGTDTQYF.

V is TRBV5-4 and J is TRBJ2-1; the D call of TRBD2 rests on TCRdb alone, since no DNA is present to check it. This CDR3 spans 15 amino acids. The germline V gene has CDR1 SGHNT and CDR2 YYREEE (reference sequence). CDR3 sequence: CATRRAQSSYNEQFF.

This chain links TRBV19 with TRBJ1-2; TCRdb outputs TRBD1, but without DNA this stays unchecked. Per germline, CDR1 LNHDA and CDR2 SQIVND (reference sequence). This CDR3 comprises 14 residues. The CDR3 spells CASLGGTENYGYTF.